The rows below give T cell receptor beta chains drawn from one sample of a study of post-analysis software for immune sequencing data. TCRdb redid the calling of the PCR reads with MiXCR, one entry per CDR3 protein. The data contain roughly 800,000 distinct CDR3 sequences, about 57% of them singletons. Sequenced input: blood. These receptors were collected from a girl aged 5-17 years with multiple sclerosis. Both conserved end residues are part of each CDR3. The order of the fields is clone size, D gene, J gene, V gene, CDR3 DNA, CDR3 protein. The D gene is left open where the match is weak. Clone size, where shown, is once, few, many, or a class for clones that have expanded.

clone size: NA
D gene: TRBD2
J gene: TRBJ2-5
V gene: TRBV12-3/TRBV12-4
CDR3 DNA: TGTGCCAGCAGTTTAGTGGGATCTAGCGGGGGCCAAGAGACCCAGTACTTC
CDR3 protein: CASSLVGSSGGQETQYF

clone size: NA
D gene: TRBD2
J gene: TRBJ2-7
V gene: TRBV7-2
CDR3 DNA: TGTGCCAGCAGCTTAGCTGCTAGCGGGGGGGCTCACGAGCAGTACTTC
CDR3 protein: CASSLAASGGAHEQYF

clone size: once
D gene: NA
J gene: TRBJ2-5
V gene: TRBV7-6
CDR3 DNA: TGTGCCAGCAGCTTTGTAGGGGGGGTTCCAGAGACCCAGTACTTC
CDR3 protein: CASSFVGGVPETQYF

clone size: NA
D gene: NA
J gene: TRBJ1-5
V gene: TRBV6-5
CDR3 DNA: TGTGCCAGCAGCTTCGGCCCTCTACCCAATCAGCCCCAGCATTTT
CDR3 protein: CASSFGPLPNQPQHF

clone size: NA
D gene: NA
J gene: TRBJ1-2
V gene: TRBV6-4
CDR3 DNA: TGTGCCAGCAGTGACGGCAGAAGCTATGGCTACACCTTC
CDR3 protein: CASSDGRSYGYTF

clone size: NA
D gene: TRBD1
J gene: TRBJ2-7
V gene: TRBV18
CDR3 DNA: TGTGCCAGCTCACCGTCGACAGGGGGCTTAGTCTACGAGCAGTACTTC
CDR3 protein: CASSPSTGGLVYEQYF

clone size: NA
D gene: NA
J gene: TRBJ1-4
V gene: TRBV6-5
CDR3 DNA: TGTGCCAGCGGAGACTCCGGCGCAACTAATGAAAAACTGTTTTTT
CDR3 protein: CASGDSGATNEKLFF

clone size: NA
D gene: NA
J gene: TRBJ2-1
V gene: TRBV6-6
CDR3 DNA: TGTGCCAGCAGTTCCATGCACAATGAGCAGTTCTTC
CDR3 protein: CASSSMHNEQFF

clone size: NA
D gene: TRBD1
J gene: TRBJ2-4
V gene: TRBV30
CDR3 DNA: TGTGCCTGGGATGACAGGGCCCGGGCCATTCAGTACTTC
CDR3 protein: CAWDDRARAIQYF

clone size: NA
D gene: TRBD2
J gene: TRBJ2-1
V gene: TRBV7-9
CDR3 DNA: TGTGCCAGCAGCTTTACGGGAGGGCCGGAGAATGAGCAGTTCTTC
CDR3 protein: CASSFTGGPENEQFF

clone size: NA
D gene: NA
J gene: TRBJ2-7
V gene: TRBV5-1
CDR3 DNA: TGCGCCAGCAGTCGGCCGGAACTTGCATACGAGCAGTACTTC
CDR3 protein: CASSRPELAYEQYF

clone size: NA
D gene: TRBD1
J gene: TRBJ2-1
V gene: TRBV20-1
CDR3 DNA: TGCAGTGCTAGAGAAGGACAGGGTTGGGGCAATGAGCAGTTCTTC
CDR3 protein: CSAREGQGWGNEQFF

clone size: many
D gene: NA
J gene: TRBJ2-1
V gene: TRBV10-3
CDR3 DNA: TGTGCCATCAGTGAGTCGAGGCGGGGAAGAGACAATGAGCAGTTCTTC
CDR3 protein: CAISESRRGRDNEQFF

clone size: NA
D gene: NA
J gene: TRBJ1-2
V gene: TRBV6-6
CDR3 DNA: TGTGCCAGCAGTCCGCCCGATGCTTATGGCTACACCTTC
CDR3 protein: CASSPPDAYGYTF

clone size: NA
D gene: NA
J gene: TRBJ2-7
V gene: TRBV5-1
CDR3 DNA: TGCGCCAGCAAGACGGAGCTAGCCTCCTACGAGCAGTACTTC
CDR3 protein: CASKTELASYEQYF

clone size: NA
D gene: NA
J gene: TRBJ2-1
V gene: TRBV6-5
CDR3 DNA: TGTGCCAGCAGCTGGGTAGTAGCTGGGGGTGGCAATGAGCAGTTCTTC
CDR3 protein: CASSWVVAGGGNEQFF

clone size: NA
D gene: NA
J gene: TRBJ2-5
V gene: TRBV5-1
CDR3 DNA: TGCGCCAGCAGCTCCCATGGGGGGCGCTCGGGTCAAGAGACCCAGTACTTC
CDR3 protein: CASSSHGGRSGQETQYF

clone size: NA
D gene: NA
J gene: TRBJ2-3
V gene: TRBV5-1
CDR3 DNA: TGCGCCAGCAGCTCCTATACAGGCACAGATACGCAGTATTTT
CDR3 protein: CASSSYTGTDTQYF

clone size: NA
D gene: NA
J gene: TRBJ1-1
V gene: TRBV7-8
CDR3 DNA: TGTGCCAGCAGCTTACGACAGACGAACACTGAAGCTTTCTTT
CDR3 protein: CASSLRQTNTEAFF

clone size: NA
D gene: NA
J gene: TRBJ2-7
V gene: TRBV18
CDR3 DNA: TGTGCCAGCTCACCACGAGGGAGCGACGAGCAGTACTTC
CDR3 protein: CASSPRGSDEQYF

clone size: NA
D gene: TRBD1
J gene: TRBJ2-3
V gene: TRBV29-1
CDR3 DNA: TGCAGCGTTATACACAGGGGAAGTAGGACAGATACGCAGTATTTT
CDR3 protein: CSVIHRGSRTDTQYF

clone size: few
D gene: TRBD1
J gene: TRBJ2-7
V gene: TRBV3-1
CDR3 DNA: TGTGCCAGCAGCCAAATGGTAGGGGGCCCCTACGAGCAGTACTTC
CDR3 protein: CASSQMVGGPYEQYF

clone size: few
D gene: NA
J gene: TRBJ1-2
V gene: TRBV29-1
CDR3 DNA: TGCAGCGTTGAAGTTTTCAGGGCCGGTGGCTACACCTTC
CDR3 protein: CSVEVFRAGGYTF

clone size: few
D gene: NA
J gene: TRBJ1-1
V gene: TRBV12-3/TRBV12-4
CDR3 DNA: TGTGCCAGCAGTCCCATGTCATCCGTCGAGGCTTTCTTT
CDR3 protein: CASSPMSSVEAFF

clone size: NA
D gene: NA
J gene: TRBJ2-7
V gene: TRBV20-1
CDR3 DNA: TGCAGTGCTAGTTCGTGGGGCGCCTACGAGCAGTACTTC
CDR3 protein: CSASSWGAYEQYF

clone size: NA
D gene: TRBD1
J gene: TRBJ2-1
V gene: TRBV18
CDR3 DNA: TGTGCCAGCTCGCCCCAGGGGACAGGTAATGAGCAGTTCTTC
CDR3 protein: CASSPQGTGNEQFF

clone size: NA
D gene: NA
J gene: TRBJ1-4
V gene: TRBV5-1
CDR3 DNA: TGCGCCAACAGCGTAAGGGGGACTCCAACTAATGAAAAACTGTTTTTT
CDR3 protein: CANSVRGTPTNEKLFF

clone size: NA
D gene: TRBD2
J gene: TRBJ2-7
V gene: TRBV11-2
CDR3 DNA: TGTGCCAGCAGTAAATTAGCTGCACAGCCTCTAGCGGGGGATTACGAGCAGTACTTC
CDR3 protein: CASSKLAAQPLAGDYEQYF

clone size: NA
D gene: NA
J gene: TRBJ1-1
V gene: TRBV5-6
CDR3 DNA: TGTGCCAGCAGCTCCTATCAGGGGAGGGGTTGGACTGAAGCTTTCTTT
CDR3 protein: CASSSYQGRGWTEAFF

clone size: once
D gene: NA
J gene: TRBJ2-5
V gene: TRBV4-1
CDR3 DNA: TGCGCCAGCAGACACGAAGGGGAAGAGACCCAGTACTTC
CDR3 protein: CASRHEGEETQYF

clone size: NA
D gene: TRBD1
J gene: TRBJ1-2
V gene: TRBV25-1
CDR3 DNA: TGTGCCAGCAGTGACCCCGGGACAGGCCTCGTAGGGGGCCACACCTTC
CDR3 protein: CASSDPGTGLVGGHTF

clone size: NA
D gene: NA
J gene: TRBJ1-1
V gene: TRBV5-5
CDR3 DNA: TGTGCCAGCAGCCCTCTTTTAGGGGGGGCGAACACTGAAGCTTTCTTT
CDR3 protein: CASSPLLGGANTEAFF

clone size: NA
D gene: NA
J gene: TRBJ2-7
V gene: TRBV3-1
CDR3 DNA: TGTGCCAGCCCATTATACGAGCAGTACTTC
CDR3 protein: CASPLYEQYF

clone size: NA
D gene: TRBD2
J gene: TRBJ2-1
V gene: TRBV12-5
CDR3 DNA: TGTGCTAGTGGTTCGACTAGCGGGGGAAGGGGAGAGTGGTTCTTC
CDR3 protein: CASGSTSGGRGEWFF

clone size: NA
D gene: NA
J gene: TRBJ1-4
V gene: TRBV6-5
CDR3 DNA: TGTGCCAGCAGTTCTTTAGGCAGGAAAGAACTGTTTTTT
CDR3 protein: CASSSLGRKELFF

clone size: NA
D gene: TRBD1
J gene: TRBJ2-7
V gene: TRBV30
CDR3 DNA: TGTGCCTGGGCGACAGGGGGCGCCCCCTACGAGCAGTACTTC
CDR3 protein: CAWATGGAPYEQYF

clone size: NA
D gene: NA
J gene: TRBJ2-5
V gene: TRBV6-2/TRBV6-3
CDR3 DNA: TGTGCCAGCAGTTACTCGATCACAGGAGTGTTGGAGACCCAGTACTTC
CDR3 protein: CASSYSITGVLETQYF

clone size: NA
D gene: NA
J gene: TRBJ1-5
V gene: TRBV29-1
CDR3 DNA: TGCAGCGTTCGGGCAGGCTGGGGTAGCCAGCCCCAGCATTTT
CDR3 protein: CSVRAGWGSQPQHF

clone size: few
D gene: NA
J gene: TRBJ1-2
V gene: TRBV29-1
CDR3 DNA: TGCAGCGTTGAGCCGGCGGACCGGTATGGCTACACCTTC
CDR3 protein: CSVEPADRYGYTF

clone size: once
D gene: NA
J gene: TRBJ2-3
V gene: TRBV7-9
CDR3 DNA: TGTGCCAGCAGCACCGGACTGGGGGGCACAGATACGCAGTATTTT
CDR3 protein: CASSTGLGGTDTQYF

clone size: NA
D gene: TRBD2
J gene: TRBJ2-5
V gene: TRBV28
CDR3 DNA: TGTGCCAGCAGCCTGGTACAAGGACTAGCGGGACAAGAGACCCAGTACTTC
CDR3 protein: CASSLVQGLAGQETQYF

clone size: NA
D gene: NA
J gene: TRBJ2-1
V gene: TRBV29-1
CDR3 DNA: TGCAGCACTAAGTGGCGGGATCGTGCCTACAATGAGCAGTTCTTC
CDR3 protein: CSTKWRDRAYNEQFF

clone size: many
D gene: NA
J gene: TRBJ2-7
V gene: TRBV6-6
CDR3 DNA: TGTGCCAGCAGTCAACAGGGCTACGAGCAGTACTTC
CDR3 protein: CASSQQGYEQYF

clone size: NA
D gene: NA
J gene: TRBJ1-2
V gene: TRBV21-1
CDR3 DNA: TGTGCCAGCAGGGGGGGGCTCCTTGGCTACACCTTC
CDR3 protein: CASRGGLLGYTF

clone size: NA
D gene: NA
J gene: TRBJ2-1
V gene: TRBV12-3/TRBV12-4
CDR3 DNA: TGTGCCAGCAGTTTTAGGGTTTGGAGGGCCGGGAATGAGCAGTTCTTC
CDR3 protein: CASSFRVWRAGNEQFF

clone size: NA
D gene: TRBD2
J gene: TRBJ2-1
V gene: TRBV2
CDR3 DNA: TGTGCCAGCAGTGTAGAAGCGGGGGGGGTCATGGGGCAGTTCTTC
CDR3 protein: CASSVEAGGVMGQFF

clone size: NA
D gene: NA
J gene: TRBJ2-3
V gene: TRBV6-6
CDR3 DNA: TGTGCCAGCAGTTCCCCTCAGGATACGCAGTATTTT
CDR3 protein: CASSSPQDTQYF

clone size: NA
D gene: NA
J gene: TRBJ2-7
V gene: TRBV20-1
CDR3 DNA: TGCAGTGCTGGAGGGCAGGGGATCTCCTACGAGCAGTACTTC
CDR3 protein: CSAGGQGISYEQYF

clone size: NA
D gene: TRBD2
J gene: TRBJ2-1
V gene: TRBV5-1
CDR3 DNA: TGCGCCAGCAGCTCTGGCCTAGCGGGGGGCCTACAGAAAGGCAATGAGCAGTTCTTC
CDR3 protein: CASSSGLAGGLQKGNEQFF

clone size: NA
D gene: TRBD1
J gene: TRBJ2-7
V gene: TRBV7-8
CDR3 DNA: TGTGCCAGCAGCTTAGCCGCTCTCCGGGACAGGGCCTACGAGCAGTACTTC
CDR3 protein: CASSLAALRDRAYEQYF

clone size: NA
D gene: TRBD1
J gene: TRBJ2-5
V gene: TRBV7-9
CDR3 DNA: TGTGCCAGCAGCTTTGCCAGACAGGGGGAAGAGACCCAGTACTTC
CDR3 protein: CASSFARQGEETQYF

clone size: NA
D gene: TRBD2
J gene: TRBJ2-1
V gene: TRBV29-1
CDR3 DNA: TGCAGCGTTGGGGCTAGCGGGATAGGGGATGAGCAGTTCTTC
CDR3 protein: CSVGASGIGDEQFF

clone size: NA
D gene: TRBD2
J gene: TRBJ2-1
V gene: TRBV5-5
CDR3 DNA: TGTGCCAGCAGCGCCAAACCGGGACTAGCGCCCCTGTGGCAGTTCTTC
CDR3 protein: CASSAKPGLAPLWQFF

clone size: few
D gene: NA
J gene: TRBJ1-2
V gene: TRBV7-9
CDR3 DNA: TGTGCCAGCAGCCCAAGTTTGATCCGTGGCTACACCTTC
CDR3 protein: CASSPSLIRGYTF

clone size: once
D gene: TRBD1
J gene: TRBJ2-7
V gene: TRBV20-1
CDR3 DNA: TGCAGCGTTCCAGGGGACAGCCTCTACGAGCAGTACTTC
CDR3 protein: CSVPGDSLYEQYF

clone size: few
D gene: TRBD2
J gene: TRBJ2-7
V gene: TRBV12-3/TRBV12-4
CDR3 DNA: TGTGCCAGCAGGAGCGGGAGGGCCTACGAGCAGTACTTC
CDR3 protein: CASRSGRAYEQYF

clone size: few
D gene: NA
J gene: TRBJ2-5
V gene: TRBV5-1
CDR3 DNA: TGCGCCAGCAGCTTGGTGAGGGCGGATCAAGAGACCCAGTACTTC
CDR3 protein: CASSLVRADQETQYF